What follows are 21 T cell receptor beta chains derived from one specimen sequenced in a study of cytomegalovirus exposure and HLA in healthy donors. PCR involved 60 Vbeta and 13 Jbeta primers. The repertoire was sequenced with immunoSEQ multiplex PCR; TCRdb's copy has only in-frame clones and lacks some. The table includes approximately 240,000 clones, 82% detected once. The material sequenced was PBMCs. Receptors were obtained from a woman between 40 and 50 years old in good health and CMV-seropositive.

J is TRBJ2-5 and V is TRBV7-9, with D possibly matching TRBD1 (6 bases). Gene TRBJ2-7 matches the end of the DNA better, so the J call may be wrong. The CDR3 contains 14 residues. Germline V gene sequence: CDR1 SEHNR, CDR2 FQNEAQ (reference sequence). Here the CDR3 DNA reads TGTGCCAGCGCCATAAACACGGACAGCTACGAGCAGTACTTC. Translation gives CASAINTDSYEQYF.

A few counts support this clone. This chain links TRBV5-6 with TRBJ2-2; 8 bases match TRBD1. Germline V gene sequence: CDR1 SGHDT, CDR2 YYEEEE. This CDR3 has 16 residues. J was trimmed by 5 bases and V by 4 bases; bases with no gene match: 10. The CDR3 DNA follows: TGTGCCAGCAGCCCCCGACAGGGGACGGGGACCGGGGAGCTGTTTTTT. The encoded protein is CASSPRQGTGTGELFF.

The rearrangement links TRBV15 to TRBJ1-5; TRBD1 matches at 8 bases. This CDR3 has 13 amino acids. With V trimmed by 5 bases and J by 6 bases, 3 bases remained unmatched. CDR1 is LNHNV, CDR2 YYDKDF, per germline (reference sequence). The CDR3 loop reads CATSVGQGQPQHF. Written as DNA, the CDR3 is TGTGCCACCAGCGTCGGACAGGGTCAGCCCCAGCATTTT. Variable domain in full (rest from reference TRBV15 and TRBJ1-5): DAMVIQNPRYQVTQFGKPVTLSCSQTLNHNVMYWYQQKSSQAPKLLFHYYDKDFNNEADTPDNFQSRRPNTSFCFLDIRSPGLGDTAMYLCATSVGQGQPQHFGDGTRLSIL.

The CDR3 loop reads CASSLGGVDRLVNTEAFF. In DNA, the CDR3 is TGTGCCAGCAGCTTAGGAGGGGTCGACAGGCTAGTTAACACTGAAGCTTTCTTT. The J gene is TRBJ1-1, the V gene TRBV7-9, with TRBD1 as a possible D gene (6 bases). V was shortened by 1 base and J by 2 bases, with 20 bases between the two germline ends. CDR1 is SEHNR, CDR2 FQNEAQ, per germline (reference sequence). The CDR3 is 18 amino acids.

V and J are TRBV7-2 and TRBJ2-1; 12 bases are shared with TRBD2. Per germline, CDR1 SGHTA and CDR2 FQGNSA. V was pared by 5 bases and J by 7 bases, with 12 bases of the junction left unmatched. The CDR3 contains 17 residues. The CDR3, as DNA: TGTGCCAGCAGCCCGTCTTTTCTAGCGGGAGGGAGGAATGAGCAGTTCTTC. It yields the protein CASSPSFLAGGRNEQFF. The variable domain in full, with the rest retrieved from reference TRBV7-2 and TRBJ2-1, is GAGVSQSPSNKVTEKGKDVELRCDPISGHTALYWYRQSLGQGLEFLIYFQGNSAPDKSGLPSDRFSAERTGGSVSTLTIQRTQQEDSAVYLCASSPSFLAGGRNEQFFGPGTRLTVL.

The gene calls are TRBV25-1 and TRBJ2-3; D is unclear. Germline V lookup: CDR1 MGHDK, CDR2 SYGVNS. The CDR3 covers 14 residues. The ends were cut back, 8 bases at V and 0 bases at J, with 12 bases in the middle. The CDR3 sequence: CASPAGSSTDTQYF. CDR3 sequence (DNA): TGTGCCAGCCCCGCCGGGTCCAGCACAGATACGCAGTATTTT.

V and J are TRBV5-1 and TRBJ2-7, with D unresolved. Germline V CDR1 and CDR2: SGHRS, YFSETQ. There are 15 residues in the CDR3. The V gene lost 1 base and the J gene lost 3 bases, with 14 bases spanning the gap. CDR3 in DNA: TGCGCCAGCAGCTTGACCACCCGGTCGTTCTACGAGCAGTACTTC. Its protein product is CASSLTTRSFYEQYF.

The sample holds one count of this clone. This chain joins TRBV10-1 and TRBJ2-1; 8 positions match TRBD2. The CDR3 is 14 residues long. Germline CDR1 reads WNHNN; CDR2 reads SYGVQD (reference sequence). Trimming at V came to 0 bases and at J to 9 bases, leaving 4 bases not matched to a gene. CDR3 residues: CASSESSGMAEQFF. The CDR3 DNA is TGCGCCAGCAGTGAGTCTAGCGGGATGGCTGAGCAGTTCTTC.

The chain employs TRBV4-3 and TRBJ2-1; 10 bases line up with TRBD2. This CDR3 contains 17 residues. Per the germline V gene, CDR1 is LGHNA and CDR2 is YSLEER. After removal of 4 bases from V and 6 bases from J, the junction contained 12 bases not matched to a gene. The CDR3 sequence: CASSRALEQRGGNEQFF. CDR3 nucleotides: TGCGCCAGCAGCCGAGCGCTAGAGCAGCGGGGGGGCAATGAGCAGTTCTTC.

This chain links TRBV2 with TRBJ2-1; 8 bases align to TRBD1. The CDR3 totals 15 residues. CDR1 SNHLY and CDR2 FYNNEI come from the germline V gene. V was pared by 6 bases and J by 1 base, with 5 bases of the junction left unmatched. Written as DNA, the CDR3 is TGTGCCAGCAGCTGGGGACAGGCTTCCTACAATGAGCAGTTCTTC. It is translated as CASSWGQASYNEQFF.

The rearrangement uses TRBV6-5 and TRBJ1-1; D is possibly TRBD1 (5 bases). Per germline, CDR1 MNHEY and CDR2 SVGAGI. This CDR3 spans 13 amino acids. V lost 6 bases to trimming and J lost 0 bases, with 8 bases between them. CDR3 bases: TGTGCCAGCAGCTGGGGCGTGAACACTGAAGCTTTCTTT. This sequence encodes CASSWGVNTEAFF.

A remark on this clone: Relative to the germline gene, one junction end is altered; a read error may explain this. The CDR3 DNA reads TGTGCCAGCAGTTACTCGTCGGGGGGGGCACAAGAGACCCAGTACTTC. This sequence encodes CASSYSSGGAQETQYF. J is TRBJ2-5 and V is TRBV10-3; TRBD2 aligns across 8 bases. Germline loops: CDR1 ENHRY, CDR2 SYGVKD. The CDR3 sequence is 16 residues long.

This clone appeared a few times. The chain uses TRBV5-6 and TRBJ2-7, with D maybe TRBD1 (6 bases). Germline V gives CDR1 SGHDT, CDR2 YYEEEE. CDR3 length equals 14 residues. V lost 6 bases to trimming and J lost 1 base, with 14 bases between them. The CDR3 coding sequence is TGTGCCAGCAATAGGGGGACGGCTTCCTACGAGCAGTACTTC. Its translation is CASNRGTASYEQYF.

The chain uses TRBV9 and TRBJ2-1; 7 bases fit TRBD2. V lost 0 bases, J lost 8 bases, and 11 bases stayed unmatched. In germline, CDR1 is SGDLS, CDR2 YYNGEE. There are 16 residues in the CDR3. CDR3: CASSVGSGELWDEQFF. In DNA, the CDR3 is TGTGCCAGCAGCGTAGGAAGCGGGGAGTTATGGGATGAGCAGTTCTTC.

This clone appeared once. The genes are TRBV29-1 and TRBJ1-1; TRBD1 matches 7 bases. V was pared by 6 bases and J by 5 bases, with 6 bases of the junction left unmatched. CDR1 is SQVTM, CDR2 ANQGSEA, per germline. The CDR3 totals 12 residues. DNA of the CDR3: TGCAGCGTCGGACAGGATTTTACTGAAGCTTTCTTT. This encodes CSVGQDFTEAFF.

The chain joins TRBV19 to TRBJ2-7, with 9 bases that match TRBD1. Unmatched junction bases numbered 2, after V lost 2 bases and J lost 6 bases. Germline loops: CDR1 LNHDA, CDR2 SQIVND (reference sequence). This CDR3 region has 13 residues. The CDR3 spells CASSIRTGVEQYF. The CDR3 bases are TGTGCCAGTAGTATACGGACAGGGGTCGAGCAGTACTTC.

The chain links TRBV18 to TRBJ1-1, with 10 bases matching TRBD1. Germline CDR1 is KGHSH and CDR2 is LQKENI. The V gene end was trimmed by 1 base and the J gene end by 4 bases; junction bases not matched to a gene: 15. This CDR3 region has 19 residues. CDR3 protein: CASSPRETGTGAGGTEAFF. CDR3 sequence (DNA): TGTGCCAGCTCACCACGCGAAACCGGGACAGGGGCCGGGGGCACTGAAGCTTTCTTT.

The chain couples TRBV28 to TRBJ1-2, with D maybe TRBD1 (5 bases). Trimming removed 11 bases at V and 4 bases at J, with 17 bases between. Germline-derived CDR1 and CDR2 are MDHEN and SYDVKM. The CDR3 has 13 amino acids. The CDR3 region is CALVGGLLYGYTF. As DNA, the CDR3 is TGTGCCCTCGTCGGGGGACTGCTCTATGGCTACACCTTC.

The rearrangement joins TRBV6-5 to TRBJ2-2; tentative D call: TRBD1 (6 bases). Between the trimmed V and J ends, which lost 2 bases and 4 bases, there was a span of 11 bases. The CDR3 is made up of 15 amino acids. Germline lookup yields CDR1 MNHEY and CDR2 SVGAGI. CDR3 sequence (DNA): TGTGCCAGCAGTTACAGGGGGTCGGGCACCGGGGAGCTGTTTTTT. Translated, it gives CASSYRGSGTGELFF.

This clone has just one count. The rearrangement links TRBV12-1 to TRBJ2-1; the D segment call TRBD2 is taken from the table without a DNA check. TRBV12-1 is flagged as a pseudogene. The CDR3 covers 15 residues. DNA for the CDR3: TGTGCCAGCAGCTCGGGACTAGCGGCCTTGGATGAGCAGTTCTTC. This translates into CASSSGLAALDEQFF.

This CDR3 reads CASSPDRRYNEQFF. As DNA, the CDR3 is TGTGCCAGCTCACCGGACAGGCGCTACAATGAGCAGTTCTTC. The chain couples TRBV18 to TRBJ2-1; 7 bases line up with TRBD1. This CDR3 is built from 14 residues. The germline V gene encodes CDR1 KGHSH and CDR2 LQKENI. With V trimmed by 3 bases and J by 3 bases, 2 bases remained unmatched.